Below are 11 T cell receptor beta chains sequenced from a single sample in a study of blood T cell repertoires in COVID-19. Produced via immunoSEQ multiplex PCR; TCRdb's table is partial and in-frame only. The sample shows about 210,000 clones, roughly 85% of them seen only once. Sequenced sample: PBMCs or T cells enriched from blood (not recorded which). The receptors stem from a man aged 40-49 years who had recovered from COVID-19.

CDR3 loop: CASSQEVLGTYEQYF. CDR3 DNA: TGTGCCAGCAGCCAAGAAGTCCTAGGCACCTACGAGCAGTACTTC. The V call is TRBV3-1 (or the pseudogene TRBV3-2), the J call TRBJ2-7; D not certain. The CDR3 extends over 15 amino acids. Trimming shortened V by 0 bases and J by 2 bases, and 11 bases separated the two germline ends. CDR1 and CDR2 from the germline V gene are LGHDT and YNNKEL (reference sequence).

This clone was observed a handful of times. The chain is built from TRBV5-6 and TRBJ2-7, with 9 nucleotides matching TRBD2. The V gene's germline CDR1 is SGHDT and CDR2 YYEEEE. Trimming took 7 bases from V and 5 from J; bases not matched to a gene: 10. This CDR3 has 14 residues. CDR3 loop: CASGGREGLNEQYF. The CDR3 region has the DNA TGTGCCAGCGGTGGGCGGGAGGGCCTCAACGAGCAGTACTTC.

The V call is TRBV5-4, the J call TRBJ2-5, with 9 bases matching TRBD2. This CDR3 has 16 amino acids. Germline V gives CDR1 SGHNT, CDR2 YYREEE (reference sequence). Trimming cost V 2 bases and J 1 base; bases outside gene matches: 6. This chain's CDR3 is CASSFGAGGAQETQYF. DNA of the CDR3: TGTGCCAGCAGCTTTGGGGCGGGAGGGGCCCAAGAGACCCAGTACTTC.

Written as DNA, the CDR3 is TGCGCCAGCACCCAGGGACTAGCGGGAGGGGGAGAGCAGTTCTTC. This codes for CASTQGLAGGGEQFF. The chain couples TRBV5-1 to TRBJ2-1; 16 bases line up with TRBD2. The CDR3 length is 15 residues. Germline CDR1 and CDR2: SGHRS and YFSETQ. J gave up 10 bases and V 6 bases, and 7 bases lay outside the gene matches.

This clone was seen a single time. The chain joins TRBV13 to TRBJ2-1, with 9 nucleotides matching TRBD2. V gave up 5 bases and J gave up 2 bases; unmatched junction bases: 4. This CDR3 is 15 amino acids long. Germline lookup yields CDR1 PRHDT and CDR2 FYEKMQ (reference sequence). The CDR3, as DNA: TGTGCCAGCAGCCCTAGCGGGGTCACCTACAATGAGCAGTTCTTC. It encodes CASSPSGVTYNEQFF.

The chain carries TRBV6-1 and TRBJ2-7, with 9 bases lining up with TRBD1. Trimming removed 2 bases from V and 7 bases from J; junction bases left unmatched: 12. The CDR3 extends over 16 amino acids. Germline-derived CDR1 and CDR2 are MNHNS and SASEGT. CDR3 in DNA: TGTGCCAGCAGTGAACCAACGGGACAGGGTGGAGAGGAGCAGTACTTC. Encoded protein: CASSEPTGQGGEEQYF.

This clone is a singleton in its sample. This chain joins TRBV6-5 and TRBJ1-5; TRBD1 matches at 8 bases. The trim removed 6 bases at V and 2 bases at J, leaving 6 bases unmatched. This CDR3 is built from 15 residues. From germline, CDR1 is MNHEY and CDR2 SVGAGI. CDR3 sequence: CASRGDRQGNQPQHF. CDR3 DNA sequence: TGTGCCAGCAGGGGGGACAGGCAGGGCAATCAGCCCCAGCATTTT.

This clone has a handful of counts. The chain joins TRBV28 to TRBJ2-1; a possible D gene is TRBD2 (6 bases). CDR1 and CDR2 from the germline V gene are MDHEN and SYDVKM. V was pared by 5 bases and J by 9 bases, with 20 bases between. The CDR3 contains 15 residues. CDR3 DNA: TGTGCCAGCAGTCCCCCGTCGTTACGGGGAGGTGAGCAGTTCTTC. Its translation is CASSPPSLRGGEQFF.

The chain is built from TRBV10-2 and TRBJ1-6; tentative D call: TRBD1 (6 bases). CDR1 WSHSY and CDR2 SAAADI come from the germline V gene. This CDR3 region has 14 residues. Between the trimmed V and J ends, which lost 6 bases and 9 bases, there was a span of 15 bases. The chain's CDR3 is CASRKGGRGSPLHF. The CDR3 region has the DNA TGCGCCAGCAGAAAGGGGGGGCGCGGTTCACCCCTCCACTTT.

The CDR3 coding sequence is TGCAGCTACTCTAGCGGCGGGTTTGGGGAGCAGTACTTC. Translating it yields CSYSSGGFGEQYF. V is TRBV29-1 and J is TRBJ2-7, with 7 positions matching TRBD2. The germline V gene has CDR1 SQVTM and CDR2 ANQGSEA. CDR3 length equals 13 residues. The V gene end was trimmed by 8 bases and the J gene end by 7 bases; junction bases not matched to a gene: 14.

The CDR3 loop reads CASTPSGVYGYTF. The CDR3 region has the DNA TGTGCCAGCACCCCCTCAGGGGTCTATGGCTACACCTTC. The chain joins TRBV28 to TRBJ1-2; D may be TRBD1 (6 bases). The length of the CDR3 is 13 residues. CDR1 MDHEN and CDR2 SYDVKM come from the germline V gene. The ends were cut back, 7 bases at V and 4 bases at J, with 13 bases in the middle.